The rows below give T cell receptor beta chains drawn from one sample of a study of T cells expressing NK-cell markers. TCRdb reprocessed the 5' RACE reads; each CDR3 protein has one entry and no DNA is given. Its table lists 130,000 to 150,000 distinct CDR3 sequences. The source material was blood T cells: a sorted CD56 or NKG2C T cell subset, CD4+ or CD8+ T cells, or bulk PBMC T cells (not recorded which). All receptors derive from a man between 18 and 29 years old in good health. The CDR3 runs from the conserved cysteine through the conserved F or W.

v_call: TRBV7-8
j_call: TRBJ1-1
cdr3_aa: CASSSWTAADTEAFF

v_call: TRBV6-2/TRBV6-3
j_call: TRBJ2-3
cdr3_aa: CASSQSSGPMGDTQYF

v_call: TRBV6-1
j_call: TRBJ1-1
cdr3_aa: CASRGGVNTEAFF

v_call: TRBV27
j_call: TRBJ2-3
cdr3_aa: CASSPLAGWGVYTQYF

v_call: TRBV27
j_call: TRBJ2-4
cdr3_aa: CASSTREGNIQYF

v_call: TRBV6-2/TRBV6-3
j_call: TRBJ2-1
cdr3_aa: CASSYDESSYNEQFF

v_call: TRBV4-1
j_call: TRBJ2-5
cdr3_aa: CASSQERGPETQYF

v_call: TRBV27
j_call: TRBJ1-1
cdr3_aa: CASSPGGIEAFF

v_call: TRBV11-2
j_call: TRBJ2-5
cdr3_aa: CASSLGRGRETQYF

v_call: TRBV12-3/TRBV12-4
j_call: TRBJ2-1
cdr3_aa: CASSFPLEGRDNEQFF

v_call: TRBV6-2/TRBV6-3
j_call: TRBJ2-3
cdr3_aa: CASSYMSGNVDTQYF

v_call: TRBV27
j_call: TRBJ1-5
cdr3_aa: CASRTDSNQPQHF

v_call: TRBV7-8
j_call: TRBJ1-6
cdr3_aa: CASSYRQGVDSPLHF

v_call: TRBV14
j_call: TRBJ2-3
cdr3_aa: CASKGVTSTDTQYF

v_call: TRBV6-5
j_call: TRBJ2-1
cdr3_aa: CASSYHRDRGFDEQFF

v_call: TRBV5-1
j_call: TRBJ2-7
cdr3_aa: CASSLIIAEEQYF

v_call: TRBV5-1
j_call: TRBJ2-2
cdr3_aa: CASRLNTGELFF

v_call: TRBV29-1
j_call: TRBJ1-2
cdr3_aa: CSVDLGDGYTF

v_call: TRBV25-1
j_call: TRBJ2-1
cdr3_aa: CASTNGGNEQFF

v_call: TRBV30
j_call: TRBJ1-5
cdr3_aa: CAWSALVGNQPQHF

v_call: TRBV6-2/TRBV6-3
j_call: TRBJ2-7
cdr3_aa: CASSYGRDGTSGKVYEQYF

v_call: TRBV7-2
j_call: TRBJ2-3
cdr3_aa: CASSPFFGTDTQYF

v_call: TRBV4-3
j_call: TRBJ2-7
cdr3_aa: CASSQDISDSYEQYF

v_call: TRBV7-9
j_call: TRBJ1-3
cdr3_aa: CASSSPGVFGNTIYF

v_call: TRBV29-1
j_call: TRBJ2-7
cdr3_aa: CSVGFGDNEQYF

v_call: TRBV10-3
j_call: TRBJ2-4
cdr3_aa: CAILAGTRLAKNIQYF

v_call: TRBV19
j_call: TRBJ1-1
cdr3_aa: CASGTGTGQYTEAFF

v_call: TRBV2
j_call: TRBJ2-7
cdr3_aa: CANRPVGIDEQYF

v_call: TRBV5-4
j_call: TRBJ2-1
cdr3_aa: CASSPIGGVTNNEQFF

v_call: TRBV7-9
j_call: TRBJ2-7
cdr3_aa: CASSTLIDSYEQYF

v_call: TRBV15
j_call: TRBJ2-2
cdr3_aa: CATGDRENTGELFF

v_call: TRBV28
j_call: TRBJ2-2
cdr3_aa: CASSLFTGFGELFF

v_call: TRBV15
j_call: TRBJ2-7
cdr3_aa: CATSRDLGTGGYEQYF

v_call: TRBV4-1
j_call: TRBJ2-3
cdr3_aa: CASSQGPGTDADTQYF

v_call: TRBV5-1
j_call: TRBJ2-1
cdr3_aa: CASSSRGSGIKDNEQFF

v_call: TRBV25-1
j_call: TRBJ1-2
cdr3_aa: CASSELVLRGSPNYGYTF

v_call: TRBV5-1
j_call: TRBJ2-7
cdr3_aa: CASSEDRGGYEQYF

v_call: TRBV5-5
j_call: TRBJ2-7
cdr3_aa: CASSLRVWSLQYF

v_call: TRBV7-6
j_call: TRBJ2-7
cdr3_aa: CASSRLGRDEQYF

v_call: TRBV11-3
j_call: TRBJ2-3
cdr3_aa: CASSFLAGLDTDTQYF

v_call: TRBV7-9
j_call: TRBJ2-3
cdr3_aa: CASSGAEGDRGSDTQYF

v_call: TRBV14
j_call: TRBJ2-7
cdr3_aa: CASSPREGWLSEQYF

v_call: TRBV12-3/TRBV12-4
j_call: TRBJ2-5
cdr3_aa: CASRLTGWETQYF

v_call: TRBV20-1
j_call: TRBJ1-1
cdr3_aa: CSARDLGGVNTEAFF

v_call: TRBV7-9
j_call: TRBJ1-6
cdr3_aa: CASSADGTGPNSPLHF